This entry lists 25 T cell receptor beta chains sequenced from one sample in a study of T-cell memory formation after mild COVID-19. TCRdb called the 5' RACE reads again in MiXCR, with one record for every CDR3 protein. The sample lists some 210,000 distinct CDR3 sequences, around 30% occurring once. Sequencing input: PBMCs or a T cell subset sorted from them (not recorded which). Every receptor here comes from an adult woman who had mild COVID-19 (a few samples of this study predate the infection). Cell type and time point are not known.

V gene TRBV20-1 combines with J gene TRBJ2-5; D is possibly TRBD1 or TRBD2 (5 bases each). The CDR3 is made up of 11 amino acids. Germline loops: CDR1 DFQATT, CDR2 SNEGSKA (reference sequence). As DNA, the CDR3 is TGCAATCCCTGGCAGGGACCGTCCCAGTACTTC. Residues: CNPWQGPSQYF.

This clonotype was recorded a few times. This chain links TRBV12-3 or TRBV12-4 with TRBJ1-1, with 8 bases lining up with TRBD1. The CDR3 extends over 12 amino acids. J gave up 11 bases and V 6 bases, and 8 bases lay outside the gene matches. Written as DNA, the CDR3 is TGTGCCAGCAGCGATAGCAGGGGGCGGGCTTTCTTT. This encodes CASSDSRGRAFF.

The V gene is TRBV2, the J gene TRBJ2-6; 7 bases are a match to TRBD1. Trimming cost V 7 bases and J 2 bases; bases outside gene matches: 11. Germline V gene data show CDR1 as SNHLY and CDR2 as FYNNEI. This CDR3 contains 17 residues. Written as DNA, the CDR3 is TGTGCCAGCAAGGAATGGACAGGCTGGGCTGGGGCCAACGTCCTGACTTTC. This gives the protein CASKEWTGWAGANVLTF.

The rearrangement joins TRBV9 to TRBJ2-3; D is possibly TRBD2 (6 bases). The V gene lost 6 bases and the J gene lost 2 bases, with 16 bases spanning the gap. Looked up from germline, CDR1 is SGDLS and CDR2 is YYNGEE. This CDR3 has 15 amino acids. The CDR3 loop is CASTETGVSTDTQYF. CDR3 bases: TGTGCCAGCACCGAGACGGGAGTGTCCACAGATACGCAGTATTTT.

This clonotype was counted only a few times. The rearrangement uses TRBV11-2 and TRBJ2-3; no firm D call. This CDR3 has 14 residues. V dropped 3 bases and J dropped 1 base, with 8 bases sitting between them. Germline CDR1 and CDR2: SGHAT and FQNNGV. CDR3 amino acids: CASSFSYGTDTQYF. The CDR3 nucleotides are TGTGCCAGCAGCTTCTCTTACGGCACAGATACGCAGTATTTT.

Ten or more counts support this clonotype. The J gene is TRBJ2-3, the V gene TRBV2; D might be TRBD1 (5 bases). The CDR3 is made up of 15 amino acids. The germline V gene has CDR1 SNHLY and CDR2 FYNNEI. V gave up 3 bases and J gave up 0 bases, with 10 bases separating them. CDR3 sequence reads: CASSDVRQSTDTQYF. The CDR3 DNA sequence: TGTGCCAGCAGTGATGTCCGACAGAGCACAGATACGCAGTATTTT.

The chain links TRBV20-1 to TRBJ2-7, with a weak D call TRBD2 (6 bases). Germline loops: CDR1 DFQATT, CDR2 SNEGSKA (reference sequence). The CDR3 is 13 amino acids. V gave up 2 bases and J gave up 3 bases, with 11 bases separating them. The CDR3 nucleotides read TGCAGTGCTAGAACTAGCAGTGTCTACGAGCAGTACTTC. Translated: CSARTSSVYEQYF.

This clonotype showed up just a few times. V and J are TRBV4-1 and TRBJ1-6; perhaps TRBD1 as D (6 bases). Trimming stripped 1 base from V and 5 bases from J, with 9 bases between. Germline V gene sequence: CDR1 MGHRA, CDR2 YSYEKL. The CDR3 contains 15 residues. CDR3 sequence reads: CASSQAGTNNSPLHF. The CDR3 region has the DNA TGCGCCAGCAGCCAAGCCGGGACAAATAATTCACCCCTCCACTTT.

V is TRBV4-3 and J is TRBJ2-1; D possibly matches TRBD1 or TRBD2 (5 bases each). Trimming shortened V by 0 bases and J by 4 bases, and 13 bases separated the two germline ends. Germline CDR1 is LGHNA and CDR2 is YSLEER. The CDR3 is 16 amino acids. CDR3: CASSQEGRDAYNEQFF. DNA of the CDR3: TGCGCCAGCAGCCAAGAGGGAAGGGACGCATACAATGAGCAGTTCTTC.

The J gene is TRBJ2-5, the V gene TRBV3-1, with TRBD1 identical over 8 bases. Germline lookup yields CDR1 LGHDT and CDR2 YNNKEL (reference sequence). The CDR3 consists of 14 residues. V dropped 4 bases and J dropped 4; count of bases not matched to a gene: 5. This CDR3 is CASSPQGAGETQYF. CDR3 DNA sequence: TGTGCCAGCAGCCCTCAGGGGGCAGGAGAGACCCAGTACTTC.

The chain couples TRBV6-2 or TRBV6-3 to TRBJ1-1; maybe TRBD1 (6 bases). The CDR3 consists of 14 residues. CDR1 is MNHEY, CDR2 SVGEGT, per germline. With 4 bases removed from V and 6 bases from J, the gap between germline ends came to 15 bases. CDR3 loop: CASSSDGGQSEAFF. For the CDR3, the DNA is TGTGCCAGCAGTTCCGATGGGGGGCAATCTGAAGCTTTCTTT.

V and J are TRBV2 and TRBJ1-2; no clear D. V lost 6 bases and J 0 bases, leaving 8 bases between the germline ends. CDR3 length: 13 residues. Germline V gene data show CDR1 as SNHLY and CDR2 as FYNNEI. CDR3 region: CASRRAPNYGYTF. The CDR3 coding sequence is TGTGCCAGCAGGAGGGCGCCTAACTATGGCTACACCTTC. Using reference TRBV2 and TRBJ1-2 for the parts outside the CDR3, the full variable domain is EPEVTQTPSHQVTQMGQEVILRCVPISNHLYFYWYRQILGQKVEFLVSFYNNEISEKSEIFDDQFSVERPDGSNFTLKIRSTKLEDSAMYFCASRRAPNYGYTFGSGTRLTVV.

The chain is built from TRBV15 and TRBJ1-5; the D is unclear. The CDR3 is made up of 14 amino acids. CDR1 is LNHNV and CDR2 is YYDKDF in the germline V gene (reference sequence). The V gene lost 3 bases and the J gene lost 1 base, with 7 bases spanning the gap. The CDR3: CATSRTVSNQPQHF. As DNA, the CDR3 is TGTGCCACCAGCAGGACGGTGAGCAATCAGCCCCAGCATTTT.

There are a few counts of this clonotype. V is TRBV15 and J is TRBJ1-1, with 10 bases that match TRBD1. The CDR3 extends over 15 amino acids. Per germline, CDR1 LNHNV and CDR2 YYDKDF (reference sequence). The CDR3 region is CAFRTGGALNTEAFF. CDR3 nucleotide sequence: TGTGCTTTCCGGACAGGGGGGGCTTTGAACACTGAAGCTTTCTTT. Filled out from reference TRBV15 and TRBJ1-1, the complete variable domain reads DAMVIQNPRYQVTQFGKPVTLSCSQTLNHNVMYWYQQKSSQAPKLLFHYYDKDFNNEADTPDNFQSRRPNTSFCFLDIRSPGLGDTAMYLCAFRTGGALNTEAFFGQGTRLTVV.

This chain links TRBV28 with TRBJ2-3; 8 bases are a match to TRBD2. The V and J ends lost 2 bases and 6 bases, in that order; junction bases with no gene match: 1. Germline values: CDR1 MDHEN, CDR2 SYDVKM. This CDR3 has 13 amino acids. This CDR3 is CASSLTGGDTQYF. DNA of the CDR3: TGTGCCAGCAGTTTAACGGGAGGGGATACGCAGTATTTT. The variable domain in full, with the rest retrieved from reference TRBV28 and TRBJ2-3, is DVKVTQSSRYLVKRTGEKVFLECVQDMDHENMFWYRQDPGLGLRLIYFSYDVKMKEKGDIPEGYSVSREKKERFSLILESASTNQTSMYLCASSLTGGDTQYFGPGTRLTVL.

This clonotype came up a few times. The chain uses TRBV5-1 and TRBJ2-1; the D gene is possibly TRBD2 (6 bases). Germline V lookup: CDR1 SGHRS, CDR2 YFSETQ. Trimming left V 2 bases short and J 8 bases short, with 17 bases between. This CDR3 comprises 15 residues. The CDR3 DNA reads TGCGCCAGCAGCTTTCGGGAGCTCCCTTGGGATGAGCAGTTCTTC. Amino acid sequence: CASSFRELPWDEQFF.

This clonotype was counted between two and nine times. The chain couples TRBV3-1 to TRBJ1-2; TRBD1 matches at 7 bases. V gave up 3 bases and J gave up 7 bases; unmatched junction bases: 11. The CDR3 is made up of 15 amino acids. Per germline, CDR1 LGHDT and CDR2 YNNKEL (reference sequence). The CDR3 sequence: CASSHSGQRTFGYTF. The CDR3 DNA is TGTGCCAGCAGCCACTCGGGACAGAGGACTTTTGGCTACACCTTC.

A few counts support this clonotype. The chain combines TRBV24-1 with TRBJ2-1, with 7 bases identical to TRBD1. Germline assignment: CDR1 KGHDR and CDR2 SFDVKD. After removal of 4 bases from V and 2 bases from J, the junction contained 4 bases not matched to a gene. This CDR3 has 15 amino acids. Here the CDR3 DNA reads TGTGCCACCAGTGACCCGGGACAGACCTACAATGAGCAGTTCTTC. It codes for CATSDPGQTYNEQFF.

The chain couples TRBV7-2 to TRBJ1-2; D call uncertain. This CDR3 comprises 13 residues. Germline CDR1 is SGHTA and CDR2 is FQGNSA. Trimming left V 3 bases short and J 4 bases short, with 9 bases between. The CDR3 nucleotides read TGTGCCAGCAGCTTTGCGGGGTCCTATGGCTACACCTTC. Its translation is CASSFAGSYGYTF. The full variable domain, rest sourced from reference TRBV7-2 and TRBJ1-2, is GAGVSQSPSNKVTEKGKDVELRCDPISGHTALYWYRQSLGQGLEFLIYFQGNSAPDKSGLPSDRFSAERTGGSVSTLTIQRTQQEDSAVYLCASSFAGSYGYTFGSGTRLTVV.

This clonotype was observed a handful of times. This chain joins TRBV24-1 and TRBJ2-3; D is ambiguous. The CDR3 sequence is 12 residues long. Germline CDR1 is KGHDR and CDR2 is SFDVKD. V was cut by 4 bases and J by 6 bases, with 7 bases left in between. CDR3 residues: CATSDRHDTQYF. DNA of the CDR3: TGTGCCACCAGTGACCGCCACGATACGCAGTATTTT.

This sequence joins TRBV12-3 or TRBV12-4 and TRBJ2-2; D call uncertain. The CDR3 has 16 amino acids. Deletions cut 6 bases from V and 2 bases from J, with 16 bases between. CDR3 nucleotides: TGTGCCAGCAGCCCTAGTCGCGTGAAAAACACCGGGGAGCTGTTTTTT. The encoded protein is CASSPSRVKNTGELFF.

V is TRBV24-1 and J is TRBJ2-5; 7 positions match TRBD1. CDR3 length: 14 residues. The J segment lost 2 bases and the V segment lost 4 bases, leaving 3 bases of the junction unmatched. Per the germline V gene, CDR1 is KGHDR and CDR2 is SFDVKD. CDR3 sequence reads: CATSDSGQQETQYF. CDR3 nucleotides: TGTGCCACCAGTGACTCGGGACAGCAAGAGACCCAGTACTTC.

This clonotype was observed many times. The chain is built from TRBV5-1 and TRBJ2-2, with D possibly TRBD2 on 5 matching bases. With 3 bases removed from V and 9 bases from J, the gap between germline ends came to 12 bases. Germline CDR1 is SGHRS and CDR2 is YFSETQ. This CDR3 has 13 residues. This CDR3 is CASSYNAGRELFF. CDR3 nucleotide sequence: TGCGCCAGCAGCTACAACGCGGGCAGGGAGCTGTTTTTT.

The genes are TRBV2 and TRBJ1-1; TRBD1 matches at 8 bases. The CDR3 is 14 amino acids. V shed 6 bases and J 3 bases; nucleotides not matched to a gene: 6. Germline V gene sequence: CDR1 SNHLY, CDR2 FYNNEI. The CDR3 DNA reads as TGTGCCAGCAGCCTGACAGGGGTAGACACTGAAGCTTTCTTT. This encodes CASSLTGVDTEAFF. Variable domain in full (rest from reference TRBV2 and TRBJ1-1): EPEVTQTPSHQVTQMGQEVILRCVPISNHLYFYWYRQILGQKVEFLVSFYNNEISEKSEIFDDQFSVERPDGSNFTLKIRSTKLEDSAMYFCASSLTGVDTEAFFGQGTRLTVV.

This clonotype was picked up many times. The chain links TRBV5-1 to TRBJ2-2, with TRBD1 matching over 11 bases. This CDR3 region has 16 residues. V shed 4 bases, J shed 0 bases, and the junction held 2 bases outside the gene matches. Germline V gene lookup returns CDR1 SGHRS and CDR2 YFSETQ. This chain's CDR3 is CASSLGQGANTGELFF. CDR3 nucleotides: TGCGCCAGCAGCCTGGGACAGGGGGCGAACACCGGGGAGCTGTTTTTT.